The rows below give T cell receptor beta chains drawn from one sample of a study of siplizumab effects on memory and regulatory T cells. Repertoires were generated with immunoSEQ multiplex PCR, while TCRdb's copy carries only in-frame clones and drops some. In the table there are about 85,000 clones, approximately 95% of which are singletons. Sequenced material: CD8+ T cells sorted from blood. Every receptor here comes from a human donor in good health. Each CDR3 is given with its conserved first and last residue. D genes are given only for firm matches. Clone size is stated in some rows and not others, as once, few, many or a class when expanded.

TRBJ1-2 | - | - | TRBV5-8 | CASSLVVPRGDYGYTF | TGTGCCAGCAGCTTGGTGGTTCCTCGAGGGGACTATGGCTACACCTTC
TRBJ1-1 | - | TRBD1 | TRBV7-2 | CASSSLDRVNTEAFF | TGTGCCAGCAGCTCTCTTGACAGGGTCAACACTGAAGCTTTCTTT
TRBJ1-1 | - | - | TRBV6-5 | CASSPGNTEAFF | TGTGCCAGCAGTCCCGGAAACACTGAAGCTTTCTTT
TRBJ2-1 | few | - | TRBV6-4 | CASSDSFGVSNEQFF | TGTGCCAGCAGTGACTCGTTCGGCGTTAGCAATGAGCAGTTCTTC
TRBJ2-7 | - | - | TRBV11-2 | CASSSTGTARGEQYF | TGTGCCAGCAGCTCGACCGGGACGGCGCGCGGGGAGCAGTACTTC
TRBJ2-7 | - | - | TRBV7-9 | CASSPGTLGYEQYF | TGTGCCAGCAGCCCCGGGACTTTGGGCTACGAGCAGTACTTC
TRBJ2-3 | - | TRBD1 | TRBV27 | CASSSRDRAPDTQYF | TGTGCCAGCAGTTCCCGGGACAGGGCCCCAGATACGCAGTATTTT
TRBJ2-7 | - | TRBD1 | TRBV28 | CASSLRTGVHEQYF | TGTGCCAGCAGTTTACGGACAGGGGTCCACGAGCAGTACTTC
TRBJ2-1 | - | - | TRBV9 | CASSWDDSYNEQFF | TGTGCCAGCAGTTGGGACGACTCCTACAATGAGCAGTTCTTC
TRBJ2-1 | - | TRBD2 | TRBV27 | CASSYLAGEGNEQFF | TGTGCCAGCAGTTATCTGGCGGGAGAAGGCAATGAGCAGTTCTTC
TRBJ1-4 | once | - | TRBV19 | CASRISGFGATNEKLFF | TGTGCCAGTAGGATTTCCGGTTTCGGAGCAACTAATGAAAAACTGTTTTTT
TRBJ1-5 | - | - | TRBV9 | CASSLRWGHRDQPQHF | TGTGCCAGCAGCCTTAGGTGGGGGCATAGGGATCAGCCCCAGCATTTT
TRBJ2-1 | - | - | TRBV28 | CALGLGEGRNEQFF | TGTGCCCTCGGGCTAGGAGAGGGTCGCAATGAGCAGTTCTTC
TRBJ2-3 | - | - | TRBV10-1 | CASSQASSTDTQYF | TGCGCCAGCAGCCAGGCTTCTAGCACAGATACGCAGTATTTT
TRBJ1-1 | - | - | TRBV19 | CASNEGGTEAFF | TGTGCCAGTAACGAGGGCGGGACTGAAGCTTTCTTT
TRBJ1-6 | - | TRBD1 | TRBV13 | CASSRETGGVGSPLHF | TGTGCCAGCAGTCGCGAGACAGGGGGCGTTGGATCACCCCTCCACTTT
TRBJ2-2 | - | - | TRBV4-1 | CASSQITGELFF | TGCGCCAGCAGCCAAATAACCGGGGAGCTGTTTTTT
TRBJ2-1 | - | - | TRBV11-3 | CASSSGLEQFF | TGTGCCAGCAGCTCGGGGCTTGAGCAGTTCTTC
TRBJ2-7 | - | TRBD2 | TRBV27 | CASSLFAGAPYEQYF | TGTGCCAGCAGTTTATTTGCGGGAGCCCCCTACGAGCAGTACTTC
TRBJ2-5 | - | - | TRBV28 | CAARGDQETQYF | TGTGCCGCAAGGGGTGACCAAGAGACCCAGTACTTC
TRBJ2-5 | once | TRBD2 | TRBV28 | CASSWTSGRRQETQYF | TGTGCCAGCAGTTGGACTAGCGGGAGGCGCCAAGAGACCCAGTACTTC
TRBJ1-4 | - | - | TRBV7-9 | CASRRKDNKGEKLFF | TGTGCCAGCAGAAGAAAAGACAATAAGGGCGAAAAACTGTTTTTT
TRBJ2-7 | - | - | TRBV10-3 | CAITNRSRQPYEQYF | TGTGCCATCACTAATCGGAGTAGACAGCCATACGAGCAGTACTTC
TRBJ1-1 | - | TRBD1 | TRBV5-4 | CASSPRLGQGTTEAFF | TGTGCCAGCAGCCCCCGCCTAGGACAGGGGACCACTGAAGCTTTCTTT
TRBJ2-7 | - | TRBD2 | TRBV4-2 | CASSFGTSGSYEQYF | TGTGCCAGCAGCTTCGGGACTAGCGGGAGCTACGAGCAGTACTTC
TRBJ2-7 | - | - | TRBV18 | CASSPGEGAYEQYF | TGTGCCAGCTCGCCGGGGGAGGGGGCTTACGAGCAGTACTTC
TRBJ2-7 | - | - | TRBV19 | CASSTQMRNEQYF | TGTGCCAGTAGTACCCAAATGAGGAACGAGCAGTACTTC
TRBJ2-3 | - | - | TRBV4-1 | CASSQDGASDTQYF | TGCGCCAGCAGCCAAGATGGGGCTTCAGATACGCAGTATTTT
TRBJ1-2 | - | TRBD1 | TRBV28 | CASSYATGTGRLDGYTF | TGTGCCAGCAGTTACGCGACCGGGACAGGGAGGTTAGATGGCTACACCTTC
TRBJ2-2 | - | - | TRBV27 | CASSLGLGAGELFF | TGTGCCAGCAGTTTGGGCCTCGGCGCCGGGGAGCTGTTTTTT
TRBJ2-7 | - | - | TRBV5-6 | CASRGGAGRSYEQYF | TGTGCCAGCAGGGGGGGAGCAGGCCGCTCCTACGAGCAGTACTTC
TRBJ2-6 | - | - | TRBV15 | CATSATRSPGANVLTF | TGTGCCACCAGCGCGACCCGGAGTCCTGGGGCCAACGTCCTGACTTTC
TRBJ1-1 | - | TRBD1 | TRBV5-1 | CASSLGTGAGATEAFF | TGCGCCAGCAGCTTGGGGACAGGGGCAGGGGCTACTGAAGCTTTCTTT
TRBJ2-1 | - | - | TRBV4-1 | CASSQVQGSSNEQFF | TGCGCCAGCAGCCAAGTTCAGGGATCGAGCAATGAGCAGTTCTTC
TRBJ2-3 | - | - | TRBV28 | CASSFSPTDTQYF | TGTGCCAGCAGTTTCTCCCCCACAGATACGCAGTATTTT
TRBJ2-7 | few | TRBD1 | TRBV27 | CASSWSGQGRLEQYF | TGTGCCAGCAGTTGGTCGGGACAGGGCCGTCTAGAGCAGTACTTC
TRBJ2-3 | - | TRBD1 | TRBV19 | CASTLGQGQITDTQYF | TGTGCCAGTACACTGGGACAGGGCCAAATCACAGATACGCAGTATTTT
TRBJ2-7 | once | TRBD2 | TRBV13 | CASSQGLVRAEQYF | TGTGCCAGCAGCCAAGGACTAGTCAGGGCCGAGCAGTACTTC
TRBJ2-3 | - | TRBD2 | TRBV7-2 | CASSLLTGAGPLDTQYF | TGTGCCAGCAGCCTACTCACTGGAGCGGGACCCCTGGATACGCAGTATTTT
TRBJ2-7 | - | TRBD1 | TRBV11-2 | CASSSPGTGNNLYEQYF | TGTGCCAGCAGCTCCCCCGGGACAGGAAATAACCTCTACGAGCAGTACTTC
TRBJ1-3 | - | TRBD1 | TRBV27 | CASGLATGAGGNTIYF | TGTGCCAGCGGCCTAGCCACAGGGGCAGGGGGGAACACCATATATTTT
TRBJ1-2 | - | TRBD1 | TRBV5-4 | CASSPTPGTGMVYGYTF | TGTGCCAGCAGCCCTACCCCCGGGACAGGGATGGTCTATGGCTACACCTTC
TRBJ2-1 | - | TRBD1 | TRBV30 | CAWTHVGGTGGVEQFF | TGTGCCTGGACCCATGTTGGTGGAACAGGGGGCGTTGAGCAGTTCTTC
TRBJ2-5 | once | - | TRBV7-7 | CASSFATGETQYF | TGTGCTAGCAGCTTTGCTACTGGAGAGACCCAGTACTTC
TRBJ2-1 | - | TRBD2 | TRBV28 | CASSRNYQREDFHEQFF | TGTGCCAGCAGTCGCAACTATCAGCGGGAGGATTTCCATGAGCAGTTCTTC
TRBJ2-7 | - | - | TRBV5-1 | CASSLEGDSTYEQYF | TGCGCCAGCAGCTTGGAAGGAGACAGTACCTACGAGCAGTACTTC